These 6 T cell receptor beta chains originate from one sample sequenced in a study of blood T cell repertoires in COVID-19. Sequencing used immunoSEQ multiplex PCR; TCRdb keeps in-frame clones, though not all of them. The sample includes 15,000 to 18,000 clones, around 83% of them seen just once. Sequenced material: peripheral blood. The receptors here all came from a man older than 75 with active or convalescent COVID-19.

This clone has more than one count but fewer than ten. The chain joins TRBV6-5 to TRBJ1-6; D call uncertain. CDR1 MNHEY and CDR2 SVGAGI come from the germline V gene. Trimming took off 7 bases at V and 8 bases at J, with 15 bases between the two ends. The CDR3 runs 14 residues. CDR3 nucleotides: TGTGCCAGCAAATACGGGGATGATTATTCACCCCTCCACTTT. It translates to CASKYGDDYSPLHF.

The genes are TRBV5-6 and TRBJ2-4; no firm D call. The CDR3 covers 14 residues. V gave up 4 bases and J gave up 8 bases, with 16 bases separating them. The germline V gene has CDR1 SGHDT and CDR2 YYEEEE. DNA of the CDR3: TGTGCCAGCAGCCCGACAATTCCGTCGGACATTCAGTACTTC. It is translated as CASSPTIPSDIQYF.

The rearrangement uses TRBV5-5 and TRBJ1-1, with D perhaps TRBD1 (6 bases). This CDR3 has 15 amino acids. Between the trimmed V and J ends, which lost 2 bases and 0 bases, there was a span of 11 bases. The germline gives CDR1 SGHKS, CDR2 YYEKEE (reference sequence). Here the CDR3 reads CASSFFDRLNTEAFF. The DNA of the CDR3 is TGTGCCAGCAGCTTTTTTGACAGGTTGAACACTGAAGCTTTCTTT.

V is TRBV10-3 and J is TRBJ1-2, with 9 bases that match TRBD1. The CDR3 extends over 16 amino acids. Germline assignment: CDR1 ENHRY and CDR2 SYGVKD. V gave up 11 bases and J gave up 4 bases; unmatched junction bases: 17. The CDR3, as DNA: TGTGCCGCGTCACCGACTCCGGGACAGGGCACCTATGGCTACACCTTC. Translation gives CAASPTPGQGTYGYTF.

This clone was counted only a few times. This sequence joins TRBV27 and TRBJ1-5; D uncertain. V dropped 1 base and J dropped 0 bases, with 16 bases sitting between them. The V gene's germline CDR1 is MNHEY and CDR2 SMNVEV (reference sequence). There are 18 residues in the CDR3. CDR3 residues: CASSLFGMRPYSNQPQHF. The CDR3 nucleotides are TGTGCCAGCAGTTTATTTGGTATGAGGCCTTATAGCAATCAGCCCCAGCATTTT.

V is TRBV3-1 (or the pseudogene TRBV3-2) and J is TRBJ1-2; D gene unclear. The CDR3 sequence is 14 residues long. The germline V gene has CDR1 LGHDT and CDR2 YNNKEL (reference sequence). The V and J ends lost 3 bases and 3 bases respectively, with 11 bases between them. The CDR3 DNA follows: TGTGCCAGCAGCCACGTGAGCCGAGACTATGGCTACACCTTC. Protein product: CASSHVSRDYGYTF.